This T cell receptor beta chain derives from a study of shared clonotypes between healthy human individuals. Assay used: immunoSEQ multiplex PCR; TCRdb lists only in-frame clones, some missing. The data contain 550,000 to 800,000 clones, roughly 70% of them seen just once; the ten biggest clones take up over 1.5%. In regard to this clone: The target antigen is unknown.

The CDR3 contains 17 residues. From germline, CDR1 is MDHEN and CDR2 SYDVKM. Trimming removed 6 bases from V and 7 bases from J, with 25 bases in between. Study results and limitations: Investigators expected sequencing depth to affect clonotype sharing among donors.

Source material: memory CD4+ T cells sorted from blood. Subset in this sample: CD45RA-negative fraction. The chain links TRBV28 to TRBJ1-5, with a tentative D call TRBD1 (5 bases). The TCR originated in a woman in her thirties in good health. The CDR3 sequence is CASRSPTSGMGGQPQHF. In DNA form, the CDR3 reads TGTGCCAGCAGGTCCCCCACATCAGGGATGGGTGGGCAGCCCCAGCATTTT.